The entry that follows covers one T cell receptor beta chain sequence. Its antigen is not known. This sample was taken from a study of shared clonotypes between healthy human individuals. Study-level findings and limits: Clonotype sharing among donors likely depends on sequencing depth.

Investigators spread the genomic DNA of each subset evenly over several immunoSEQ plates. Using immunoSEQ multiplex PCR, the repertoire was profiled, and TCRdb retains in-frame clones only, with some absent. The repertoire holds about 2.3 million clones, with over 85% as singletons. The CDR3 runs 17 residues. V lost 2 bases and J lost 3; bases outside the gene matches: 10. Per the germline V gene, CDR1 is SGHVS and CDR2 is FQNEAQ. The clonotype comes from a man younger than 35 in good health. Some clones in this sample may be carry-over from other donors' samples. Sequencing input: naive CD4+ T cells from PBMCs. Subset denoted: CD45RA+ positively selected. The chain is built from TRBV7-8 and TRBJ2-5, with 9 bases aligning to TRBD2. Here the CDR3 reads CASSLLLTSGAEETQYF. In nucleotides, the CDR3 is TGTGCCAGCAGCTTACTTCTGACTAGCGGAGCCGAAGAGACCCAGTACTTC.